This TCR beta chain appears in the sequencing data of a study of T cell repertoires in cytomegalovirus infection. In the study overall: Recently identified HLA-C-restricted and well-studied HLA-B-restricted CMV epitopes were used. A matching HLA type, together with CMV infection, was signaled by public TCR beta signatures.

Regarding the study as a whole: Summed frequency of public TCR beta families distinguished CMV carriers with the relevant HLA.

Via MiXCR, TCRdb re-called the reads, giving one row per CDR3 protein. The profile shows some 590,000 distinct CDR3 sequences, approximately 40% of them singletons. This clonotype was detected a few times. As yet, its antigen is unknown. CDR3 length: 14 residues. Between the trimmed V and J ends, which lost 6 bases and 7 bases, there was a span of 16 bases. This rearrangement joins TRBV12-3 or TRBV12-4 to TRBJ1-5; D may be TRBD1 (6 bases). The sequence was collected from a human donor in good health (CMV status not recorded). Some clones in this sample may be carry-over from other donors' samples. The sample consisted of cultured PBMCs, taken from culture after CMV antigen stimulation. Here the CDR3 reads CASSEEQGRQPQHF. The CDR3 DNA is TGTGCCAGCAGCGAAGAACAGGGTCGGCAGCCCCAGCATTTT.